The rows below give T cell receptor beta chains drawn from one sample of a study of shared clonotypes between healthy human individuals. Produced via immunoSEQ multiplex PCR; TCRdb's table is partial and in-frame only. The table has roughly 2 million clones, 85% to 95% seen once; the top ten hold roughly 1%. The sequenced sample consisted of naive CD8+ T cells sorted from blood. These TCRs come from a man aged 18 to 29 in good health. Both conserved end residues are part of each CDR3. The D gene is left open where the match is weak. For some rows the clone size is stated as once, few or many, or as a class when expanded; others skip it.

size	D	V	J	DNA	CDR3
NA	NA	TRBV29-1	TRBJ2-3	TGCAGCGTTGAGGCAAGCGGGAGCACAGATACGCAGTATTTT	CSVEASGSTDTQYF
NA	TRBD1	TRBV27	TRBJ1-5	TGTGCCAGCAGTCCACTGGGGGACAGGGGCGGTCAGCCCCAGCATTTT	CASSPLGDRGGQPQHF
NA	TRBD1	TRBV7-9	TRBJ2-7	TGTGCCAGCAGCTTCGTATGGGACAGACTTATCCGCGAGCAGTACTTC	CASSFVWDRLIREQYF
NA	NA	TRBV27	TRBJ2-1	TGTGCCAGCAGTTTAGTGGGGACTGGCGTCAAGCAGTTCTTC	CASSLVGTGVKQFF
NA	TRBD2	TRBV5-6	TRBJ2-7	TGTGCCAGCAGCCAGGGACTAGCGGGAGGCCTTCAGTACTTC	CASSQGLAGGLQYF
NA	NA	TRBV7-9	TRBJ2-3	TGTGCCAGCAGCCCCGCCCCTTGGGGCCCAGATACGCAGTATTTT	CASSPAPWGPDTQYF
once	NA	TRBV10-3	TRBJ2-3	TGTGCCATCAGTGCCTTAAAGCGGGCAGATACGCAGTATTTT	CAISALKRADTQYF
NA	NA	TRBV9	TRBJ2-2	TGTGCCAGCAGCGTAGGATCTGGGGAGCTGTTTTTT	CASSVGSGELFF
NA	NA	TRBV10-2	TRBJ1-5	TGCGCCAGCAGCGACCAGAGAGGGGTCTATAGCAATCAGCCCCAGCATTTT	CASSDQRGVYSNQPQHF
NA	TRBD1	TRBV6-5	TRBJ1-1	TGTGCCAGCAGTTACTCGGACAGGTTGAACACTGAAGCTTTCTTT	CASSYSDRLNTEAFF
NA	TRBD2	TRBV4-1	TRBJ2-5	TGCGCCAGCAGCCAAGTAGGACTAGCGTTCCAAGAGACCCAGTACTTC	CASSQVGLAFQETQYF
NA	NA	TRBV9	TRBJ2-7	TGTGCCAGCGGCCGGGGAGGGACAAACGAGCAGTACTTC	CASGRGGTNEQYF
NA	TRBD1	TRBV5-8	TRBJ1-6	TGTGCCAGCAGCCCCGCCGGGACAGGTACTTCACCCCTCCACTTT	CASSPAGTGTSPLHF
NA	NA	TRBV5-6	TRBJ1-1	TGTGCCAGCAGCTTGGGGCCGGTGCCTAACCCCGCTTTCTTT	CASSLGPVPNPAFF
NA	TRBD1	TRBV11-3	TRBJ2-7	TGTGCCAGCAGCTCCGGGACAGGGGGCGAGCAGTACTTC	CASSSGTGGEQYF
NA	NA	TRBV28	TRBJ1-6	TGTGCCAGCGGCTTCTCCTATAATTCACCCCTCCACTTT	CASGFSYNSPLHF
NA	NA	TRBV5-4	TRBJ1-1	TGTGCCAGCGCGGAGGTGAACACTGAAGCTTTCTTT	CASAEVNTEAFF
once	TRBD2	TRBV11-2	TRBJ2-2	TGTGCCAGCAGCTCCCCTAGCGGGGTAAACACCGGGGAGCTGTTTTTT	CASSSPSGVNTGELFF
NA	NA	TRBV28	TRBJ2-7	TGTGCCAGCAGCCCGAGTCGTGGGCGCGCGGGAGAGCAGTACTTC	CASSPSRGRAGEQYF
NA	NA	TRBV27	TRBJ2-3	TGTGCCAGCAGTTCCTTCCTCGCGGATACGCAGTATTTT	CASSSFLADTQYF
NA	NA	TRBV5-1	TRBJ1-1	TGCGCCAGCAGCTTTGGACACATGAACACTGAAGCTTTCTTT	CASSFGHMNTEAFF
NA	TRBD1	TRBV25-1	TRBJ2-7	TGTGCCAGCAGTGAGACTCGGACAGGGTCCTACGAGCAGTACTTC	CASSETRTGSYEQYF
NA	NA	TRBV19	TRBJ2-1	TGTGCCAGTAGTCGAAACGGGCCCCTCGATGAGCAGTTCTTC	CASSRNGPLDEQFF
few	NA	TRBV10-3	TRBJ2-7	TGTGCCATCAGTGAGTCCATCATACGGGAGCAGTACTTC	CAISESIIREQYF
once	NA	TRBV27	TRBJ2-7	TGTGCCAGCAGTTATGGGGGCGGGGTATTCGAGCAGTACTTC	CASSYGGGVFEQYF
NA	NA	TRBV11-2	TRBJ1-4	TGTGCCAGCAGCCGGACGGATGAAAAACTGTTTTTT	CASSRTDEKLFF
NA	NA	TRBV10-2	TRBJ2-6	TGCGCCAGCAGTGAGTCGGCATCTGGGGCCAACGTCCTGACTTTC	CASSESASGANVLTF
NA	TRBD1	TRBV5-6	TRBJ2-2	TGTGCCAGCAGCTTTGGGACAGGGAACACCGGGGAGCTGTTTTTT	CASSFGTGNTGELFF
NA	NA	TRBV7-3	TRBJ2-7	TGTGCCACCCGGCGTTACACCGCCTACGAGCAGTACTTC	CATRRYTAYEQYF